This TCR beta chain was recorded in a study of long-term antiretroviral therapy in people with HIV (dated by TCRdb to between 2021 and 2024). At the level of the whole study: The earliest samples were collected approximately a decade before the 2015 WHO recommendation for immediate ART, a period when ART was typically delayed until CD4 counts fell. Whether ART initiation and durable HIV suppression were associated with changes in peripheral blood TRB repertoire composition and diversity was tested in a retrospective serial study. A total of roughly 180 cryopreserved PBMC samples were contributed to the cohort by 30 adults with confirmed HIV infection, with samples collected serially over a mean of approximately six years (range 1-12). Of the roughly 30 participants with HIV, approximately ten were female. No cross-contamination during QIAcube processing turned up in test extractions that ran a monoclonal T-cell line alongside around 32 polyclonal samples. Overall results and qualifications from the work: Inferences about post-ART repertoire changes were limited because no data were available on ART adherence, viral resistance or therapy changes. Unsorted PBMC were profiled instead of sorted CD4+ and CD8+ T cells because pre-ART samples had limited cell numbers. CDR3 length ranges in HIV repertoires were narrower than in controls, and network structure suggested an antigen-experienced repertoire with only a slight naive shift after ART. A significant increase in TRB diversity was found to be associated with ART initiation, although TRB diversity was observed to remain significantly below that of transplant donor controls even after long-term ART. The samples were dated from about 2003 to 2018, and the ART regimens that were used may be less effective than current ART regimens. Limited PBMC availability meant only the TCR beta chain was sequenced, without alpha chain pairing. At every time point, the repertoire was dominated by expanded TRB clones first identified before ART initiation, although this dominance fluctuated and, in many PLHIV, declined after ART.

About this clone itself: Its antigen remains unidentified. Per-base qualities were not stored, and no clone one base away is much larger.

The CDR1 and CDR2 encoded by the germline V gene are SGHTS and YDEGEE. Clipping removes 3 bases from V and 0 bases from J, with 6 as the unmatched junction base count. Reading from cysteine to phenylalanine, the CDR3 counts 15 amino acids. Of the read, only the CDR3 DNA is kept; its 45 bases are in frame from base 1. The immunoSEQ hsTCRB v3.0 assay was used at survey level resolution to sequence the TRB variable region. The target sequencing depth for TRB was about 40,000-50,000 T-cell genomes per sample. Pooled TRB libraries were sequenced on an Illumina MiSeq with a v3 150-cycle kit. On the study's bioinformatics: Analysis of repertoires was carried out in R inside a reproducible Nextflow workflow spanning QC, data transformation and analysis. LymphoSeq2, an R package for exploring AIRR-Seq data, was used to implement custom analyses. Four samples that yielded fewer than 5000 total TRB sequences were excluded, so that 200 or so HIV repertoires were analyzed. Among the roughly 200 retained HIV repertoires, approximately 61 were collected before ART initiation and 120 to 140 after ART initiation. Repertoires were downsampled to 5000 TRB nucleotide sequences, and summary statistics were averaged over 100 downsampling iterations. Only TRB sequences with CDR3 regions of at least seven amino acids were retained for analysis. Two measures captured diversity: a Shannon entropy-derived clonality score and the Gini coefficient. In the repertoire networks, any two of the top 5000 CDR3 amino acid sequences were linked whenever the two sequences differed by an edit distance of one. GLIPH2 predicted antigen specificity groups and MHC restriction for TRB CDR3 amino acid sequences. Known CMV, EBV, HIV or tissue antigen associations were flagged by matching CDR3 amino acid sequences against VDJdb and McPAS-TCR. Pre-ART, post-ART and control groups were compared with Wilcoxon signed-rank tests and Holm-Bonferroni correction. TCRdb provides this immuneACCESS table in a form limited to in-frame rearrangements. Some clones are lacking; in checked studies, under half of them reflect an unresolved V gene, and why the rest are absent is not known. The D gene and trimming were derived from the DNA, and the V and J assignments and clone size from that table. The sample table contains some 17,000 clones; only one count was recorded for around 81% of them. The ten largest account for about 9.3% of the sample.

Inclusion was restricted to participants for whom at least one PBMC sample before ART initiation and at least two post-ART samples were available. Every participant with HIV received treatment in the United States of America. Before DNA extraction, cryopreserved samples containing roughly 0.9-11 million PBMC were thawed and washed. At the time of the earliest PBMC sample for each participant with HIV, ages ranged from roughly 23 to 55 years. Each participant contributed PBMC samples from 1-4 timepoints before ART initiation and 2-8 timepoints after ART initiation, with a median of 7 samples. For every participant, serial HIV viral load, CD4+ T-cell count, ART history and demographic data were obtained. Genomic DNA was extracted from unsorted PBMC with a Qiagen kit on a QIAcube, with processing performed in batches of 12 samples.

The sequences come from unsorted PBMCs, collected 0.3 years before starting antiretroviral therapy. The TCR was taken from a man aged 50-60 years with HIV. The chain was built from TRBV5-8 and TRBJ2-7, with TRBD2 identical over 7 junction bases. The DNA is TGTGCCAGCAGCTATGGGGCGGGGGACTCCTACGAGCAGTACTTC. The encoded protein is CASSYGAGDSYEQYF.